One sample yielded the 20 T cell receptor beta chains listed below, sequenced in a study of technical replicates of blood from a handful of donors. Profiling relied on immunoSEQ multiplex PCR, and the TCRdb table lists in-frame clones only, not all of them. The sample shows about 93,000 clones, about 95% of them seen only once. The sample comprised T cells isolated from PBMCs. The receptors derive from a human donor in good health.

The CDR3 DNA is TGCAGCGTTGAAGTTGAGGGTACCTACGAGCAGTACTTC. Its translation: CSVEVEGTYEQYF. This chain links TRBV29-1 with TRBJ2-7; possibly TRBD2 for D (5 bases). This CDR3 contains 13 residues. Germline V gene lookup returns CDR1 SQVTM and CDR2 ANQGSEA. V shed 1 base and J shed 2 bases, with 9 bases lying between them.

Only a few counts were recorded for this clone. The J gene is TRBJ1-1, the V gene TRBV6-1, with D possibly TRBD1 on 5 matching bases. The germline V gene has CDR1 MNHNS and CDR2 SASEGT. The V end lost 4 bases, the J end lost 10 bases, and 10 bases lay between the germline ends. CDR3 length: 11 residues. This CDR3 is CASSVVGLAFF. CDR3 DNA sequence: TGTGCCAGCAGTGTGGTGGGGCTAGCTTTCTTT.

The chain combines TRBV27 with TRBJ2-5; D is unresolved. The V gene lost 6 bases and the J gene lost 1 base, with 15 bases spanning the gap. Per the germline V gene, CDR1 is MNHEY and CDR2 is SMNVEV (reference sequence). This CDR3 has 15 residues. CDR3 DNA: TGTGCCAGCAGGTCCCTCTTGGGCAGCCAAGAGACCCAGTACTTC. This encodes CASRSLLGSQETQYF.

This chain uses TRBV7-6 with TRBJ2-2, with TRBD2 identical over 10 bases. Trimming removed 1 base from V and 6 bases from J; junction bases left unmatched: 5. The CDR3 length is 16 residues. Germline V CDR1 and CDR2: SGHVS, FNYEAQ. This CDR3 reads CASSLGASGRAGELFF. The DNA for the CDR3 is TGTGCCAGCAGCTTAGGGGCTAGCGGGAGAGCCGGGGAGCTGTTTTTT.

The chain employs TRBV2 and TRBJ2-7; D perhaps matches TRBD2 (6 bases). Germline V gene lookup returns CDR1 SNHLY and CDR2 FYNNEI. The CDR3 runs 13 residues. The V gene lost 9 bases and the J gene lost 3 bases, with 15 bases spanning the gap. The CDR3 reads CASSRDFNYEQYF. Here the CDR3 DNA reads TGTGCCAGTTCCAGGGACTTTAACTACGAGCAGTACTTC.

This sequence joins TRBV6-1 and TRBJ2-1; a weak D match, TRBD2 (6 bases). In germline, CDR1 is MNHNS, CDR2 SASEGT. The CDR3 runs 15 residues. V was cut by 7 bases and J by 12 bases, with 25 bases left in between. The DNA of the CDR3 is TGTGCCAGCACCGAACGCGGGGATCTAGCCCTTTGGCAGTTCTTC. Translating gives CASTERGDLALWQFF.

The chain joins TRBV29-1 to TRBJ2-7, with TRBD1 identical over 7 bases. The length of the CDR3 is 15 residues. Germline V gives CDR1 SQVTM, CDR2 ANQGSEA. V dropped 4 bases and J dropped 3; count of bases not matched to a gene: 12. The CDR3 region has the DNA TGCAGCGTTGGCCTGGGACGAGGGGGCTTCTACGAGCAGTACTTC. It codes for CSVGLGRGGFYEQYF.

The count of this clone is one. J is TRBJ2-3 and V is TRBV27, with 8 positions matching TRBD1. The CDR3 sequence is 18 residues long. After removal of 2 bases from V and 0 bases from J, the junction contained 10 bases not matched to a gene. From germline, CDR1 is MNHEY and CDR2 SMNVEV (reference sequence). CDR3 in amino acids: CASSLEYPTGGSTDTQYF. CDR3 DNA: TGTGCCAGCAGTTTAGAATACCCCACAGGGGGAAGCACAGATACGCAGTATTTT.

The chain employs TRBV27 and TRBJ2-1; 8 positions agree with TRBD2. Looked up from germline, CDR1 is MNHEY and CDR2 is SMNVEV (reference sequence). The CDR3 is 18 amino acids. Trimming took 2 bases from V and 8 from J; bases not matched to a gene: 17. The chain's CDR3 is CASSLALGAGGRLDEQFF. CDR3 DNA sequence: TGTGCCAGCAGTTTAGCCCTAGGGGCGGGAGGTAGACTGGATGAGCAGTTCTTC.

V usage is TRBV6-1 and J usage is TRBJ1-6, with D uncertain. CDR1 MNHNS and CDR2 SASEGT come from the germline V gene. CDR3 length equals 15 residues. Trimming stripped 4 bases from V and 7 bases from J, with 14 bases between. As DNA, the CDR3 is TGTGCCAGCAGTGTTACGTGGCAGGCAAATTCACCCCTCCACTTT. It translates to CASSVTWQANSPLHF.

The chain joins TRBV6-1 to TRBJ1-1; unclear D gene. V was clipped by 7 bases and J by 6 bases, with 6 bases between them. This CDR3 is built from 10 residues. The germline V gene encodes CDR1 MNHNS and CDR2 SASEGT. The CDR3 here is CASKRAEAFF. The CDR3 nucleotides read TGTGCCAGCAAACGGGCTGAAGCTTTCTTT.

The V and J genes are TRBV11-2 and TRBJ2-7; 8 bases are shared with TRBD2. The germline V gene has CDR1 SGHAT and CDR2 FQNNGV. The CDR3 consists of 16 residues. V lost 1 base to trimming and J lost 2 bases; unmatched junction nucleotides: 7. Here the CDR3 DNA reads TGTGCCAGCAGCTTAGTCACTAGCGGCCCCACCTACGAGCAGTACTTC. It yields the protein CASSLVTSGPTYEQYF.

The V call is TRBV5-1, the J call TRBJ1-5; 7 nucleotides match TRBD1. The J segment lost 2 bases and the V segment lost 3 bases, leaving 23 bases of the junction unmatched. The CDR3 runs to 21 residues. CDR1 and CDR2 from the germline V gene are SGHRS and YFSETQ. The DNA of the CDR3 is TGCGCCAGCAGCTGCTTGTGCACGACAGGGAGAGAGAATAAGTGCAATCAGCCCCAGCATTTT. Its translation: CASSCLCTTGRENKCNQPQHF.

In DNA, the CDR3 is TGTGCCAGCAGCTTAGCGGGCGAATACTACGAGCAGTACTTC. This translates into CASSLAGEYYEQYF. The J gene is TRBJ2-7, the V gene TRBV27, with 7 bases aligning to TRBD2. The junction had 8 bases not matched to a gene; V was cut back by 6 bases and J by 3 bases. The CDR3 spans 14 residues. Germline V gene lookup returns CDR1 MNHEY and CDR2 SMNVEV (reference sequence).

This clone came up once. The CDR3, as DNA: TGTGCCAGCAAACTGACAGTGAACACTGAAGCTTTCTTT. Encoded protein: CASKLTVNTEAFF. The chain recombines TRBV6-5 with TRBJ1-1; D possibly corresponds to TRBD1 (5 bases). The CDR3 has 13 residues. Germline CDR1 and CDR2: MNHEY and SVGAGI. V was shortened by 7 bases and J by 0 bases, with 9 bases between the two germline ends.

V and J are TRBV6-4 and TRBJ2-2, with D maybe TRBD1 (6 bases). Germline CDR1 MRHNA, CDR2 SNTAGT. The V end was cut by 2 bases, the J end by 7 bases, with 8 bases between. The CDR3 contains 13 residues. CDR3 in DNA: TGTGCCAGCAGTGACGAGGGGGTCGGGGAGCTGTTTTTT. This gives the protein CASSDEGVGELFF.

The chain links TRBV27 to TRBJ1-5; possible D gene TRBD1, 6 bases. The CDR3 totals 15 residues. Germline V gene sequence: CDR1 MNHEY, CDR2 SMNVEV (reference sequence). The V gene lost 6 bases and the J gene lost 2 bases, with 14 bases spanning the gap. The CDR3 coding sequence is TGTGCCAGCAGACCTAACAGGGACGGCAATCAGCCCCAGCATTTT. Its translation: CASRPNRDGNQPQHF.

The chain combines TRBV19 with TRBJ1-1; D is unclear. Germline V gives CDR1 LNHDA, CDR2 SQIVND (reference sequence). V lost 1 base to trimming and J lost 8 bases, with 14 bases between them. The CDR3 is made up of 14 amino acids. The CDR3 DNA is TGTGCCAGTAGTATAGGATTTGGAGGTGCAGAAGCTTTCTTT. This translates into CASSIGFGGAEAFF.

The chain is built from TRBV4-1 and TRBJ1-1; no definite D call. V lost 7 bases, J lost 1 base, and 13 bases lay in between. Germline CDR1 reads MGHRA; CDR2 reads YSYEKL. This CDR3 comprises 14 residues. CDR3 in amino acids: CASTPRAGNTEAFF. CDR3 sequence (DNA): TGCGCCAGCACCCCGAGGGCAGGGAACACTGAAGCTTTCTTT.

This chain joins TRBV7-6 and TRBJ2-5; a possible D gene is TRBD2 (6 bases). This CDR3 has 16 amino acids. Germline assignment: CDR1 SGHVS and CDR2 FNYEAQ. V was clipped by 5 bases and J by 3 bases, with 19 bases between them. Written as DNA, the CDR3 is TGTGCCAGCAGCCCTATAAGGGCCGGAGGGGAAGAGACCCAGTACTTC. This encodes CASSPIRAGGEETQYF. Variable domain in full (rest from reference TRBV7-6 and TRBJ2-5): GAGVSQSPRYKVTKRGQDVALRCDPISGHVSLYWYRQALGQGPEFLTYFNYEAQQDKSGLPNDRFSAERPEGSISTLTIQRTEQRDSAMYRCASSPIRAGGEETQYFGPGTRLLVL.